One and the same sample provided the 20 T cell receptor beta chains below, sequenced in a study of naive and memory T cell subsets. The beta constant-region primer was an equimolar mix of two oligonucleotides covering TRBC1 and TRBC2. Ligated cDNA was amplified by four rounds of PCR with nested alpha and beta constant-region primers and SP2. TCRdb reanalysed the UMI-ligation and nested PCR reads using MiXCR and keeps one entry per CDR3 protein. The sample includes tens of thousands of distinct CDR3 sequences, roughly 9.3% of them seen just once. The sample comprised naive CD8+ T cells from blood. These receptors all stem from a human donor in good health.

This sequence joins TRBV19 and TRBJ1-1; D not resolved. Trimming stripped 6 bases from V and 0 bases from J, with 8 bases between. Per the germline V gene, CDR1 is LNHDA and CDR2 is SQIVND (reference sequence). This CDR3 contains 13 residues. Written as DNA, the CDR3 is TGTGCCAGTAGCCGACATGTGAACACTGAAGCTTTCTTT. It is translated as CASSRHVNTEAFF.

In its sample, this clonotype was seen many times. V and J are TRBV12-3 or TRBV12-4 and TRBJ2-2; TRBD1 agrees at 7 bases. V shed 4 bases and J 1 base; nucleotides not matched to a gene: 0. The length of the CDR3 is 14 residues. In DNA, the CDR3 is TGTGCCAGCAGTTCAGGGGGGAACACCGGGGAGCTGTTTTTT. Translating it yields CASSSGGNTGELFF.

This clonotype was picked up many times. The rearrangement joins TRBV29-1 to TRBJ2-2; 11 nucleotides align to TRBD2. CDR3 size: 14 residues. J gave up 3 bases and V 4 bases, and 1 base lay outside the gene matches. The V gene's germline CDR1 is SQVTM and CDR2 ANQGSEA. In nucleotides, the CDR3 is TGCAGCGTTGGGGGACTAGCGGACACCGGGGAGCTGTTTTTT. This translates into CSVGGLADTGELFF.

At least ten counts were recorded for this clonotype. This chain links TRBV29-1 with TRBJ2-1; TRBD2 is a possible D gene (6 bases). Germline CDR1 SQVTM, CDR2 ANQGSEA. V lost 3 bases to trimming and J lost 9 bases, with 15 bases between them. The CDR3 is 13 amino acids. This chain's CDR3 is CSVEEGTFGEQFF. The CDR3 DNA is TGCAGCGTTGAGGAGGGGACCTTCGGTGAGCAGTTCTTC.

The chain carries TRBV7-8 and TRBJ1-1, with 7 bases lining up with TRBD1. V lost 2 bases to trimming and J lost 0 bases; unmatched junction nucleotides: 18. Germline loops: CDR1 SGHVS, CDR2 FQNEAQ. CDR3 length: 20 residues. CDR3 sequence (DNA): TGTGCCAGCAGCTTATCCCGTTACCTCTCTGTGGACAGGCTGAACACTGAAGCTTTCTTT. Translating gives CASSLSRYLSVDRLNTEAFF.

This clonotype has more than one count but fewer than ten. The genes are TRBV4-3 and TRBJ2-5; no clear D. Trimming pared 0 bases from V and 1 base from J, leaving 15 bases between. This CDR3 has 17 amino acids. CDR1 is LGHNA, CDR2 YSLEER, per germline. CDR3 sequence: CASSQDTDPYSQETQYF. The CDR3 nucleotides read TGCGCCAGCAGCCAAGACACCGACCCCTACTCCCAAGAGACCCAGTACTTC.

This clonotype was counted many times. The chain carries TRBV10-3 and TRBJ2-3; perhaps TRBD2 as D (6 bases). The CDR3 has 15 residues. Germline CDR1 reads ENHRY; CDR2 reads SYGVKD. Between the trimmed V and J ends, which lost 6 bases and 6 bases, there was a span of 19 bases. This CDR3 reads CAIREGVPPADTQYF. The CDR3 bases are TGTGCCATCAGGGAGGGAGTTCCCCCAGCGGATACGCAGTATTTT.

In this sample, this clonotype turned up many times. The genes are TRBV12-5 and TRBJ2-3; TRBD2 agrees at 11 bases. The CDR3 is 20 amino acids. Germline CDR1 LGHNT, CDR2 FRNRAP. The J segment lost 10 bases and the V segment lost 3 bases, leaving 24 bases of the junction unmatched. Written as DNA, the CDR3 is TGTGCTAGTGGTTTTGGCAAGGAGGCGCGGGGACTAGCGGCAGGATTGGCGCAGTATTTT. This sequence encodes CASGFGKEARGLAAGLAQYF.

Many counts were recorded for this clonotype. The V call is TRBV27, the J call TRBJ2-5, with D tentatively TRBD1 (6 bases). CDR3 length: 15 amino acids. Germline V gives CDR1 MNHEY, CDR2 SMNVEV (reference sequence). The V end lost 2 bases, the J end lost 2 bases, and 12 bases lay between the germline ends. The CDR3: CASSLKTGSQETQYF. The DNA for the CDR3 is TGTGCCAGCAGTTTAAAGACAGGTTCACAAGAGACCCAGTACTTC.

The chain has TRBV29-1 and TRBJ2-5; TRBD1 might be the D (5 bases). Germline values: CDR1 SQVTM, CDR2 ANQGSEA. The CDR3 runs 16 residues. Trimming took off 7 bases at V and 1 base at J, with 22 bases between the two ends. CDR3 sequence (DNA): TGCAGCGCCGACCCCAGACAGAAGGGCGCCCAAGAGACCCAGTACTTC. The encoded protein is CSADPRQKGAQETQYF.

The V and J genes are TRBV27 and TRBJ2-7; D might be TRBD2 (5 bases). The CDR3 has 13 amino acids. The V end was cut by 8 bases, the J end by 0 bases, with 11 bases between. Germline CDR1 MNHEY, CDR2 SMNVEV (reference sequence). For the CDR3, the DNA is TGTGCCAGCCGGAGCGGATTCTCCTACGAGCAGTACTTC. Translating gives CASRSGFSYEQYF.

This clonotype was observed a few times. This rearrangement joins TRBV6-6 to TRBJ2-5, with 8 bases aligning to TRBD2. V was clipped by 6 bases and J by 3 bases; unmatched bases: 12. Germline CDR1 is MNHNY and CDR2 is SVGAGI (reference sequence). The CDR3 is 16 residues long. CDR3 sequence (DNA): TGTGCCAGCAGAATCGGGACTAGTGCGTCCAAAGAGACCCAGTACTTC. This gives the protein CASRIGTSASKETQYF.

The chain is built from TRBV11-1 and TRBJ2-7, with D perhaps matching TRBD1 or TRBD2 (5 bases each). Germline assignment: CDR1 SGHAT and CDR2 FQDESV (reference sequence). Trimming removed 5 bases from V and 5 bases from J, with 10 bases in between. This CDR3 is 12 amino acids long. In DNA form, the CDR3 reads TGTGCCAGCAGCCGAGGGGAGAACGAGCAGTACTTC. Translating gives CASSRGENEQYF.

The chain combines TRBV7-9 with TRBJ1-4; D gene uncertain. The CDR3 loop spans 14 amino acids. Germline loops: CDR1 SEHNR, CDR2 FQNEAQ (reference sequence). V dropped 9 bases and J dropped 4 bases, with 15 bases sitting between them. CDR3 region: CASHTGRNNEKLFF. CDR3 nucleotides: TGTGCCAGTCATACTGGCCGGAATAATGAAAAACTGTTTTTT.

This clonotype was recorded at least ten times. The chain is built from TRBV7-8 and TRBJ2-4; D gene ambiguous. In germline, CDR1 is SGHVS, CDR2 FQNEAQ. This CDR3 spans 15 amino acids. V gave up 4 bases and J gave up 0 bases, with 10 bases separating them. The CDR3 DNA is TGTGCCAGCAGCTCGGACGGCTTAGCCAAAAACATTCAGTACTTC. Encoded protein: CASSSDGLAKNIQYF.

The chain carries TRBV24-1 and TRBJ1-5; 9 positions agree with TRBD1. With 3 bases clipped from V and 7 bases from J, the junction kept 0 bases outside the gene matches. There are 13 residues in the CDR3. Germline CDR1 is KGHDR and CDR2 is SFDVKD. The chain's CDR3 is CATSDGQGQPQHF. CDR3 sequence (DNA): TGTGCCACCAGTGATGGACAGGGGCAGCCCCAGCATTTT.

This chain links TRBV7-7 with TRBJ2-3; D perhaps matches TRBD2 (6 bases). The germline V gene encodes CDR1 SSHAT and CDR2 FNYEAQ (reference sequence). The CDR3 loop spans 16 amino acids. Trimming stripped 5 bases from V and 3 bases from J, with 18 bases between. CDR3 bases: TGTGCCAGCAGCCTAGGGCCCTCGGGGGAAACAGATACGCAGTATTTT. This codes for CASSLGPSGETDTQYF.

This rearrangement joins TRBV2 to TRBJ2-1; D is tentatively TRBD1 or TRBD2 (5 bases each). V gave up 6 bases and J gave up 4 bases, with 10 bases separating them. CDR3 size: 13 residues. Looked up from germline, CDR1 is SNHLY and CDR2 is FYNNEI. The CDR3 loop reads CASRRDPYNEQFF. As DNA, the CDR3 is TGTGCCAGCAGAAGGGACCCATACAATGAGCAGTTCTTC. Full variable domain (rest looked up from reference TRBV2 and TRBJ2-1): EPEVTQTPSHQVTQMGQEVILRCVPISNHLYFYWYRQILGQKVEFLVSFYNNEISEKSEIFDDQFSVERPDGSNFTLKIRSTKLEDSAMYFCASRRDPYNEQFFGPGTRLTVL.

A few counts support this clonotype. The chain carries TRBV5-4 and TRBJ2-7; TRBD1 might be the D (6 bases). Trimming removed 4 bases from V and 3 bases from J, with 14 bases in between. The length of the CDR3 is 14 residues. Germline CDR1 SGHNT, CDR2 YYREEE (reference sequence). CDR3 nucleotide sequence: TGTGCCAGCAGCCCAGAACGGGACATCTACGAGCAGTACTTC. It is translated as CASSPERDIYEQYF.

This clonotype was observed a handful of times. The chain has TRBV4-1 and TRBJ2-3, with D uncertain. Germline CDR1 reads MGHRA; CDR2 reads YSYEKL. CDR3 size: 14 residues. Trimming removed 1 base from V and 2 bases from J, with 7 bases in between. CDR3 loop: CASSQVLYTDTQYF. The CDR3 DNA sequence: TGCGCCAGCAGCCAAGTACTATACACAGATACGCAGTATTTT.